Listed below are T cell receptor beta chains from one sample, sequenced in a study of vaccination effects on CD4 cells after COVID-19. Using immunoSEQ multiplex PCR, the repertoire was profiled, and TCRdb retains in-frame clones only, with some absent. The sample has tens of thousands of clones; roughly 79% are singletons. The antigens for these receptors are not known. Sequencing was performed on CD4+ T cells from PBMCs cultured with HCoV-OC43 spike peptides, taken after COVID-19 vaccination. Source of these receptors: a human donor who received a COVID-19 vaccine. Both conserved end residues are part of each CDR3. The order of the fields is J gene, CDR3 length, D gene, clone size, V gene, CDR3 protein, CDR3 DNA. D genes are given only for firm matches. Size is omitted from some rows. Given values are once, few, many or a class for expanded clones.

TRBJ1-2,13,.,.,TRBV10-1,CASSEYSNYGYTF,TGCGCCAGCAGTGAGTACAGTAACTATGGCTACACCTTC
TRBJ2-1,15,.,.,TRBV11-2,CASSLGAGQYNEQFF,TGTGCCAGCAGCTTAGGTGCGGGGCAATACAATGAGCAGTTCTTC
TRBJ1-5,13,.,.,TRBV5-8,CASSWGGNQPQHF,TGTGCCAGCAGCTGGGGCGGGAATCAGCCCCAGCATTTT
TRBJ2-2,16,TRBD1,few,TRBV18,CASSPMTGGNTGELFF,TGTGCCAGCTCACCAATGACAGGGGGAAACACCGGGGAGCTGTTTTTT
TRBJ2-5,16,TRBD2,.,TRBV9,CASSVGLAGGPGTQYF,TGTGCCAGCAGCGTAGGACTAGCGGGGGGGCCGGGGACCCAGTACTTC
TRBJ2-5,11,.,.,TRBV20-1,CSVGVGETQYF,TGCAGTGTGGGGGTCGGAGAGACCCAGTACTTC
TRBJ2-6,17,TRBD2,.,TRBV19,CASSPRGGAPGANVLTF,TGTGCCAGTAGTCCTCGGGGGGGCGCCCCTGGGGCCAACGTCCTGACTTTC
TRBJ1-6,15,TRBD1,.,TRBV6-5,CASRRQGYVNSPLHF,TGTGCCAGCAGAAGACAGGGGTACGTTAATTCACCCCTCCACTTT
TRBJ2-1,16,TRBD1,few,TRBV4-1,CASSQGPTGPMNEQFF,TGCGCCAGCAGCCAAGGCCCGACAGGGCCGATGAATGAGCAGTTCTTC
TRBJ2-6,16,TRBD1,.,TRBV29-1,CGTQDRGTTGANVLTF,TGCGGAACCCAGGACAGGGGCACGACTGGGGCCAACGTCCTGACTTTC
TRBJ1-5,13,TRBD1,.,TRBV6-5,CASRTGGIEPQHF,TGTGCCAGCAGGACAGGGGGCATAGAGCCCCAGCATTTT